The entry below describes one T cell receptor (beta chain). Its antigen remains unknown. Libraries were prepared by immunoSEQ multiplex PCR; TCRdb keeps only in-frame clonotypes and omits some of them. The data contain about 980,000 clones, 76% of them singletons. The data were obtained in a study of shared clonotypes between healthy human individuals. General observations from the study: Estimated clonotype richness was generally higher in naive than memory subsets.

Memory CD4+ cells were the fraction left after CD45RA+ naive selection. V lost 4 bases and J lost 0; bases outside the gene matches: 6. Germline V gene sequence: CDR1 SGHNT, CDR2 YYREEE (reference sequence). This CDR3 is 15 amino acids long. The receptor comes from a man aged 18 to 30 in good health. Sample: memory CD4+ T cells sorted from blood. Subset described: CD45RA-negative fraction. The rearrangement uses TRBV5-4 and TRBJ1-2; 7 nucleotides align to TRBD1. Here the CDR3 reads CASSLQGPANYGYTF. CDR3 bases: TGTGCCAGCAGCCTACAGGGGCCAGCTAACTATGGCTACACCTTC.